This T cell receptor (beta chain) was recorded in a study of shared clonotypes between healthy human individuals. The CDR3 spans 16 residues. V lost 5 bases, J lost 6 bases, and 23 bases lay in between. Germline V lookup: CDR1 LNHDA, CDR2 SQIVND (reference sequence). The assay used deep level. Evenly divided among several immunoSEQ plates was the genomic DNA of each subset. In the original analysis: For the immunoSEQ data, sequences were junction-only without quality scores, so filtering differed. Profiled with immunoSEQ multiplex PCR; TCRdb holds only in-frame clones, not every one. V and J calls and clone size are copied from that table; D and trimming were computed from the DNA. The table has around 1 million clones, roughly 72% seen once; the top ten hold around 1.5%.

V usage is TRBV19 and J usage is TRBJ2-7; a possible D gene is TRBD2 (6 bases). The receptor comes from a young man in good health. Material for sequencing was memory CD4+ T cells sorted from blood. Subset of the sample: CD45RA-negative fraction. CDR3: CASSVTPGLLLGEQYF. DNA for the CDR3: TGTGCCAGTAGTGTAACGCCGGGACTCCTCCTAGGCGAGCAGTACTTC.